Sequencing of this T cell receptor (beta chain) was carried out in a study of CD8+ T cells in alopecia areata. Treatment denoted: oral pan-JAK inhibitor, 5-10 mg twice daily. Samples from alopecia areata patients were lesional scalp punch biopsies and peripheral blood. RNA, once extracted, was reverse transcribed into cDNA for use as the sequencing template. TCRdb's table, derived via immunoSEQ multiplex PCR, lists solely in-frame clones and lacks some. This table holds 110,000 to 150,000 clones, 65% to 90% found once. With 2 bases removed from V and 5 bases from J, the gap between germline ends came to 17 bases. The CDR3 is 16 residues long. The germline V gene has CDR1 MNHEY and CDR2 SVGAGI.

The clonotype originates from a human donor with alopecia areata. This rearrangement joins TRBV6-5 to TRBJ2-3; D uncertain. Sequences were derived from CD8+ T cells sorted from blood, sampled at week 4, from a patient treated with tofacitinib. The CDR3 region is CASSYGRSAARDTQYF. The CDR3 coding sequence is TGTGCCAGCAGTTACGGACGCTCCGCTGCTAGAGATACGCAGTATTTT.